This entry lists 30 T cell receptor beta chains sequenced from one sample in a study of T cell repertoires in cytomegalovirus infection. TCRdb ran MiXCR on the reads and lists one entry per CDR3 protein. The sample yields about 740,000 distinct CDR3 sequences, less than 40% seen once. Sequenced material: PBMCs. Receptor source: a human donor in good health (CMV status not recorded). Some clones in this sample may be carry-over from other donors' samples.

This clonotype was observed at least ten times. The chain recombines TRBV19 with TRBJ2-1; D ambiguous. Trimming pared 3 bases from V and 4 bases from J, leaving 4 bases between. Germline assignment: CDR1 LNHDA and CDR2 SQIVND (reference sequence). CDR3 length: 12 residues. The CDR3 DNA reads TGTGCCAGTAGTATGAGGTACAATGAGCAGTTCTTC. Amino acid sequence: CASSMRYNEQFF. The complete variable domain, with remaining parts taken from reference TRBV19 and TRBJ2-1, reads DGGITQSPKYLFRKEGQNVTLSCEQNLNHDAMYWYRQDPGQGLRLIYYSQIVNDFQKGDIAEGYSVSREKKESFPLTVTSAQKNPTAFYLCASSMRYNEQFFGPGTRLTVL.

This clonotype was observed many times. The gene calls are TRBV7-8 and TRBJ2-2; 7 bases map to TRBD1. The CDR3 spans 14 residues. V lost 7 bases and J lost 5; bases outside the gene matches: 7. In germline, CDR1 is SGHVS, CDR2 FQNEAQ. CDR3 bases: TGTGCCAGCAACAACAGGGGCGGAACCGGGGAGCTGTTTTTT. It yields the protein CASNNRGGTGELFF.

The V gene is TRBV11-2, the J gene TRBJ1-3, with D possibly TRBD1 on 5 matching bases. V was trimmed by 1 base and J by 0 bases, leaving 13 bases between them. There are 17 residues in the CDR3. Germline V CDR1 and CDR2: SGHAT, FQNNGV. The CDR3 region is CASSLAPGTDSGNTIYF. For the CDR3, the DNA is TGTGCCAGCAGCTTAGCCCCCGGGACGGACTCTGGAAACACCATATATTTT.

Here the CDR3 reads CSARLVDQNYGYTF. The DNA for the CDR3 is TGCAGTGCTAGATTGGTGGACCAGAACTATGGCTACACCTTC. The chain uses TRBV20-1 and TRBJ1-2; D unresolved. V was clipped by 2 bases and J by 2 bases, with 12 bases between them. Germline-derived CDR1 and CDR2 are DFQATT and SNEGSKA (reference sequence). This CDR3 is built from 14 residues.

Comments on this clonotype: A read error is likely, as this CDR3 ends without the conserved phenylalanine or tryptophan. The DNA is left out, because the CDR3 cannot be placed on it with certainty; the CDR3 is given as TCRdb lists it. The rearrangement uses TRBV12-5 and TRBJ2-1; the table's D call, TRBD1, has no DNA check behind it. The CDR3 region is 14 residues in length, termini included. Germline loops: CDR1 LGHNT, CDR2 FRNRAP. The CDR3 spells CASGLLDRGNEQLL.

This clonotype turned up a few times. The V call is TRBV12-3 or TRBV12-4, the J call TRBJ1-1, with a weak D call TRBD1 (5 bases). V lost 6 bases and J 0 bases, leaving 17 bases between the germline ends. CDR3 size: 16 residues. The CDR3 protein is CASSRMQGAVNTEAFF. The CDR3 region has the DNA TGTGCCAGCAGCCGCATGCAAGGGGCCGTGAACACTGAAGCTTTCTTT.

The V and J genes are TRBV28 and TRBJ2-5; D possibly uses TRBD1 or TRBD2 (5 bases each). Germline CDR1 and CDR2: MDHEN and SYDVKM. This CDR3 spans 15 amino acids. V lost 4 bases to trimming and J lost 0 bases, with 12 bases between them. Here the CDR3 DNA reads TGTGCCAGCAGTTGGGACCGGGATAACCAAGAGACCCAGTACTTC. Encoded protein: CASSWDRDNQETQYF. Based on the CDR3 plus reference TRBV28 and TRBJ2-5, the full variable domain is DVKVTQSSRYLVKRTGEKVFLECVQDMDHENMFWYRQDPGLGLRLIYFSYDVKMKEKGDIPEGYSVSREKKERFSLILESASTNQTSMYLCASSWDRDNQETQYFGPGTRLLVL.

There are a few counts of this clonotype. CDR3 in DNA: TGTGCCAGCAGCCCCCCTGTGGGGACTATGGAAGAGACCCAGTACTTC. Protein: CASSPPVGTMEETQYF. This chain connects TRBV7-9 to TRBJ2-5, with 7 nucleotides matching TRBD2. The CDR3 loop spans 16 amino acids. V lost 5 bases and J lost 3; bases outside the gene matches: 12. The germline gives CDR1 SEHNR, CDR2 FQNEAQ (reference sequence).

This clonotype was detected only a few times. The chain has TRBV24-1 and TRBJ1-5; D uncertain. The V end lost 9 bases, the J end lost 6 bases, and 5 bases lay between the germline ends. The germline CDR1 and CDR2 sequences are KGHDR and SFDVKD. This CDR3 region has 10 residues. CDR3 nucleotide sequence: TGTGCCACCCACACTCAGCCCCAGCATTTT. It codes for CATHTQPQHF.

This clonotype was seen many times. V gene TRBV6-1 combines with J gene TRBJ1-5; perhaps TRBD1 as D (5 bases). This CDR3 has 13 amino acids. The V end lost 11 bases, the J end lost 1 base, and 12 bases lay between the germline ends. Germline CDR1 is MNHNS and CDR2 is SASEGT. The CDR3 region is CASNRDSNQPQHF. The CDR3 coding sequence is TGTGCCTCTAACCGGGACAGCAATCAGCCCCAGCATTTT.

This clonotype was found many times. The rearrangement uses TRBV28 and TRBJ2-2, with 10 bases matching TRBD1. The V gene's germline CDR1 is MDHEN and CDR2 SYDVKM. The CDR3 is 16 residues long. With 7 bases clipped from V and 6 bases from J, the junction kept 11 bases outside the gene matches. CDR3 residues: CASNRPGQGWAGELFF. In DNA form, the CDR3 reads TGTGCCAGCAACCGACCGGGACAGGGGTGGGCCGGGGAGCTGTTTTTT.

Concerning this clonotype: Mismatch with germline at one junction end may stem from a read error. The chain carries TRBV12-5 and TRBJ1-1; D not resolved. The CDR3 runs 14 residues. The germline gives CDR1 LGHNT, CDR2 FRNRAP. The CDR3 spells CARGLREHGTEAFF. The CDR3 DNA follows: TGTGCTAGGGGTTTGAGAGAACACGGCACGGAAGCTTTCTTT.

The CDR3 reads CASSPQDRDRATNEKLFF. The CDR3 DNA is TGTGCCAGCAGCCCCCAAGACCGGGACAGGGCAACTAATGAAAAACTGTTTTTT. J is TRBJ1-4 and V is TRBV4-2; TRBD1 matches 9 bases. The CDR3 extends over 18 amino acids. Trimming cost V 4 bases and J 0 bases; bases outside gene matches: 9. Germline V lookup: CDR1 LGHNA, CDR2 YNFKEQ.

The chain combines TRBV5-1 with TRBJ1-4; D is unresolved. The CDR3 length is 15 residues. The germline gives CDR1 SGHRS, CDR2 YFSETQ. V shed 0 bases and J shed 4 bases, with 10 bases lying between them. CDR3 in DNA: TGCGCCAGCAGCTTGGGGACGGCCTATAATGAAAAACTGTTTTTT. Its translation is CASSLGTAYNEKLFF.

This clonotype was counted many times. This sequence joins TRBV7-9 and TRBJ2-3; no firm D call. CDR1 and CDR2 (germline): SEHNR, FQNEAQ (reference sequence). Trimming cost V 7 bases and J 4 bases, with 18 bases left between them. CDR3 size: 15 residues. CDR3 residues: CASTLQGIYADTQYF. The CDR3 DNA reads TGTGCCAGCACCTTGCAAGGGATATATGCAGATACGCAGTATTTT.

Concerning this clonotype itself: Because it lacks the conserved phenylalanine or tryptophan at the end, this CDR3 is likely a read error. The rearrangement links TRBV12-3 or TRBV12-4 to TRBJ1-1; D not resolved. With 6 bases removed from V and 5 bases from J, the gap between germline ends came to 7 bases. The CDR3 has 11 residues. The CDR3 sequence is CASRRITEAFL. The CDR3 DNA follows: TGTGCCAGCAGGAGGATTACTGAAGCTTTCTTG.

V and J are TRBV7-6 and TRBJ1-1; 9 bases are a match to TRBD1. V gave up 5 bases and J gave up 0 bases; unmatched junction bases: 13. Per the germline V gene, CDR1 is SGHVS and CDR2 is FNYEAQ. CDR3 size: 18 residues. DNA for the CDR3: TGTGCCAGCAGCCTTCCCTTAGGACAGGGGAATTTGAACACTGAAGCTTTCTTT. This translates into CASSLPLGQGNLNTEAFF.

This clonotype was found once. CDR3 sequence reads: CASSYIPGNTYEQYF. The DNA for the CDR3 is TGTGCCAGCAGTTACATTCCAGGGAACACCTACGAGCAGTACTTC. V and J are TRBV6-5 and TRBJ2-7; D possibly corresponds to TRBD1 (5 bases). V was pared by 2 bases and J by 2 bases, with 13 bases between. Germline assignment: CDR1 MNHEY and CDR2 SVGAGI. This CDR3 is 15 amino acids long.

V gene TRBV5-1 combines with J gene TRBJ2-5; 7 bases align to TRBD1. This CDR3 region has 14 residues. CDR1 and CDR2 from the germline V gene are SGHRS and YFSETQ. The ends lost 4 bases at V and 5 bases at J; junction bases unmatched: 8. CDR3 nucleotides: TGCGCCAGCAGCCCGGGACAGTTCGGGGAGACCCAGTACTTC. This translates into CASSPGQFGETQYF.

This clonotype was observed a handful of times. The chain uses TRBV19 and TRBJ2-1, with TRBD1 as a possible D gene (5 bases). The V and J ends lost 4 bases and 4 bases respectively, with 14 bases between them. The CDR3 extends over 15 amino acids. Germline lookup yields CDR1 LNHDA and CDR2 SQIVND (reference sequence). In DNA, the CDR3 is TGTGCCAGTAGTAAAAGTCAGGGATATTACAATGAGCAGTTCTTC. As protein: CASSKSQGYYNEQFF. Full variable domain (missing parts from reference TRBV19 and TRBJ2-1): DGGITQSPKYLFRKEGQNVTLSCEQNLNHDAMYWYRQDPGQGLRLIYYSQIVNDFQKGDIAEGYSVSREKKESFPLTVTSAQKNPTAFYLCASSKSQGYYNEQFFGPGTRLTVL.

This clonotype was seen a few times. The CDR3 DNA sequence: TGTGCCAGCAACTCCGTTGGTACGCAGCCCCAGCATTTT. Translation gives CASNSVGTQPQHF. The chain couples TRBV7-8 to TRBJ1-5, with D unresolved. Germline CDR1 reads SGHVS; CDR2 reads FQNEAQ. Trimming removed 7 bases at V and 7 bases at J, with 14 bases between. The CDR3 runs to 13 residues.

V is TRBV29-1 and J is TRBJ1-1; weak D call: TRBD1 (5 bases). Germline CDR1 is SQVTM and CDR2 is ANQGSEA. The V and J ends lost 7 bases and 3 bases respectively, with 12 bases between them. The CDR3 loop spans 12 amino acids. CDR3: CSGNRGDTEAFF. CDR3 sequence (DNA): TGCAGCGGAAACAGAGGGGACACTGAAGCTTTCTTT.

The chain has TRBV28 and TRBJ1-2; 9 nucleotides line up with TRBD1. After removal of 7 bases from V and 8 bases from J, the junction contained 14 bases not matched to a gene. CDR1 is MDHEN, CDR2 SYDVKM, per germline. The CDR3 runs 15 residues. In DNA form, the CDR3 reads TGTGCCAGCACTACAGGGGGCGCAGGGGGCTGGGGCTACACCTTC. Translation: CASTTGGAGGWGYTF.

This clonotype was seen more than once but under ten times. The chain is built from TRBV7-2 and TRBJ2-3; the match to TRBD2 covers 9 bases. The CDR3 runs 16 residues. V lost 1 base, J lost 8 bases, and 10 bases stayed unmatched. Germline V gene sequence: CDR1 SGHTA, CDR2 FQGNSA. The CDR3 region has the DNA TGTGCCAGCAGCTTAGAAGTTAGCGGGAGTACCGGTACGCAGTATTTT. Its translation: CASSLEVSGSTGTQYF.

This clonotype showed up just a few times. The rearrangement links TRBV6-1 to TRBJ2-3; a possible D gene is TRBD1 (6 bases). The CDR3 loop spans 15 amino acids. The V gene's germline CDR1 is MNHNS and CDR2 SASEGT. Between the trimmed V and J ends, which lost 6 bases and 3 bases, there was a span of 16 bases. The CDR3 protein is CASSRTGPGTDTQYF. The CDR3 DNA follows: TGTGCCAGCAGCCGCACAGGGCCTGGGACAGATACGCAGTATTTT.

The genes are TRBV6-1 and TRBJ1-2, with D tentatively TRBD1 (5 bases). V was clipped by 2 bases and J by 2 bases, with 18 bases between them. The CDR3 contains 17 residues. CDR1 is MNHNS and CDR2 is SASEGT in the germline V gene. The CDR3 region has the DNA TGTGCCAGCAGTGAATTTTCAGGGTCTGCGGACAACTATGGCTACACCTTC. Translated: CASSEFSGSADNYGYTF.

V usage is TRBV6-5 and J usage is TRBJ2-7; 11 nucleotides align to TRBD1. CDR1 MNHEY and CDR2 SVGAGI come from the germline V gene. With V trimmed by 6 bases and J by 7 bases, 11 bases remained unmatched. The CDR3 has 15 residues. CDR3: CASRLLGQGAGEQYF. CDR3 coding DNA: TGTGCCAGCAGACTACTTGGACAGGGGGCAGGGGAGCAGTACTTC.

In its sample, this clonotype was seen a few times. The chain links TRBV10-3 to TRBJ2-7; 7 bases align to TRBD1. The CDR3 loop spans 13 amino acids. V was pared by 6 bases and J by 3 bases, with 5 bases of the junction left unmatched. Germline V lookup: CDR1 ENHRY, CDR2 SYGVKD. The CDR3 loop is CAISPGQSYEQYF. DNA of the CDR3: TGTGCCATCAGCCCGGGACAGAGCTACGAGCAGTACTTC.

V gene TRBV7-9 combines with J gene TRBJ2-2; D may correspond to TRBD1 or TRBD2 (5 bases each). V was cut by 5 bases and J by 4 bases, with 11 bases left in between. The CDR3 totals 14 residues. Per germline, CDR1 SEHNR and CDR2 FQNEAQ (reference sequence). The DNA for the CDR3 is TGTGCCAGCAGCGAAGGGACGGCCACCGGGGAGCTGTTTTTT. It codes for CASSEGTATGELFF.

CDR3 DNA sequence: TGCAGTGCCCCGAGGAGTTGGGGAGGAACTGAAGCTTTCTTT. It translates to CSAPRSWGGTEAFF. The rearrangement joins TRBV20-1 to TRBJ1-1; no clear D gene. CDR3 length: 14 residues. Trimming removed 6 bases from V and 5 bases from J, with 19 bases in between. The germline CDR1 and CDR2 sequences are DFQATT and SNEGSKA (reference sequence).